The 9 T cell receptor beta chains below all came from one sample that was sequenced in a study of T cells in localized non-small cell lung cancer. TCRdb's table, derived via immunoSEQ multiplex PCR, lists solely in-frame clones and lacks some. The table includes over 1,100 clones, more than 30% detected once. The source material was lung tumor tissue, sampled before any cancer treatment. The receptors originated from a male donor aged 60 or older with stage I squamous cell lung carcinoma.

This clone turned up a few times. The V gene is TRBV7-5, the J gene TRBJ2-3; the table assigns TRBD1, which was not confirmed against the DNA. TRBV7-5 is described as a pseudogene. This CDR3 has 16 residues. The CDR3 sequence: CASSLGGTGVGDTQYF. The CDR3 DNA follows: TGTGCCAGCAGCTTAGGAGGGACAGGGGTAGGAGATACGCAGTATTTT.

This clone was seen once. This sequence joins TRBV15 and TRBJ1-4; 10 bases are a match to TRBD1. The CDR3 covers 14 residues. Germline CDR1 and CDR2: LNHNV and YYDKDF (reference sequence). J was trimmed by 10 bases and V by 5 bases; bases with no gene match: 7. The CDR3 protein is CATSRGGTGAKLFF. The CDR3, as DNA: TGTGCCACCAGCCGGGGGGGGACAGGGGCAAAACTGTTTTTT.

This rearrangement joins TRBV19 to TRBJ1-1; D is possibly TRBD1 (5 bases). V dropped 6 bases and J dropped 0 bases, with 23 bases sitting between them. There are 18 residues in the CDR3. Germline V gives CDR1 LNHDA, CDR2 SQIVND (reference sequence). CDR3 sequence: CASRGIRDGRNMNTEAFF. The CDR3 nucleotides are TGTGCCAGTAGGGGAATCCGGGACGGCAGAAACATGAACACTGAAGCTTTCTTT.

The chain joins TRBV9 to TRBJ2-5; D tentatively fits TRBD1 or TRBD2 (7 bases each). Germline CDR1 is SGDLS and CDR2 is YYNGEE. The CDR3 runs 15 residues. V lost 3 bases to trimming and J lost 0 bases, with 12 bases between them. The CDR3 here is CASSAGGTDQETQYF. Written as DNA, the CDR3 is TGTGCCAGCAGCGCCGGGGGGACAGACCAAGAGACCCAGTACTTC.

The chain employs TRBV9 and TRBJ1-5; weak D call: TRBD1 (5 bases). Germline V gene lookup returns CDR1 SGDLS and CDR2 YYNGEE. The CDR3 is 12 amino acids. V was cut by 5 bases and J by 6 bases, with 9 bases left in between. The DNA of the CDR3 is TGTGCCAGCAGTGGACATGGTCAGCCCCAGCATTTT. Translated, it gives CASSGHGQPQHF.

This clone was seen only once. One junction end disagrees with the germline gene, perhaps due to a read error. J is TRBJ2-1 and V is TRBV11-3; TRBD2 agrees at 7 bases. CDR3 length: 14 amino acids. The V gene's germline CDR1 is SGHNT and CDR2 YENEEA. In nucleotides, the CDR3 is TGTGCCAGCACCTTAGTACCGGGGAGGGATGAGCAGTTCTTC. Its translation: CASTLVPGRDEQFF.

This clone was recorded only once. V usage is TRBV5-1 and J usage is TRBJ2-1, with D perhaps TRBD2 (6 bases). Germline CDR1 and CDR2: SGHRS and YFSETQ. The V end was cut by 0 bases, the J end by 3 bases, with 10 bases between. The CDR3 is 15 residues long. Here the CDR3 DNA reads TGCGCCAGCAGCTTGGCTAGCGATCTCTACAATGAGCAGTTCTTC. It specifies CASSLASDLYNEQFF.

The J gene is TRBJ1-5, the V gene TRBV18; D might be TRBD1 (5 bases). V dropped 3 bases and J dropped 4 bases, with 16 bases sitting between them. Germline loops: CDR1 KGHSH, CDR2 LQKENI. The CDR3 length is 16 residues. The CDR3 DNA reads TGTGCCAGCTCACCCCTCGGGACGGCCGATAATCAGCCCCAGCATTTT. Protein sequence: CASSPLGTADNQPQHF.

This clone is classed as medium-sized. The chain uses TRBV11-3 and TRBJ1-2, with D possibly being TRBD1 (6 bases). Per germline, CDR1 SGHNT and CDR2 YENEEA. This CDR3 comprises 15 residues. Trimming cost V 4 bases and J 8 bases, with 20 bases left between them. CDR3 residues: CASSYEAAGDGGYTF. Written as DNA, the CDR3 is TGTGCCAGCAGCTACGAGGCGGCAGGGGACGGGGGCTACACCTTC. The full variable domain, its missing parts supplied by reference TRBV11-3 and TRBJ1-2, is EAGVVQSPRYKIIEKKQPVAFWCNPISGHNTLYWYLQNLGQGPELLIRYENEEAVDDSQLPKDRFSAERLKGVDSTLKIQPAELGDSAVYLCASSYEAAGDGGYTFGSGTRLTVV.